The rows below give T cell receptor beta chains drawn from one sample of a study of blood T cell repertoires in COVID-19. Profiled with immunoSEQ multiplex PCR; TCRdb holds only in-frame clones, not every one. The data contain 200,000 to 250,000 clones, approximately 90% of them seen just once; the ten biggest clones take up 15% to 20%. Sequences were obtained from peripheral blood. These receptors originate from a man in his fifties with COVID-19, enrolled during active disease. CDR3s include the opening cysteine and the closing phenylalanine or tryptophan.

V gene: TRBV4-1; CDR3 protein: CASSYLLPGTSGGGGELFF
V gene: TRBV30; CDR3 protein: CAWSVNTGNQPQHF
V gene: TRBV9; CDR3 protein: CASSEAVRGETQYF
V gene: TRBV11-3; CDR3 protein: CASSPTGGYNEQFF
V gene: TRBV12-5; CDR3 protein: CANPGQEIYEQYF
V gene: TRBV30; CDR3 protein: CAWNRGSYEQYF
V gene: TRBV5-5; CDR3 protein: CASSFFNLARGVNYGYTF
V gene: TRBV9; CDR3 protein: CASSPEEGLSNQPQHF
V gene: TRBV19; CDR3 protein: CASSIGGLGGYEQYF
V gene: TRBV11-3; CDR3 protein: CASSSPGQANTGELFF
V gene: TRBV30; CDR3 protein: CAWSPLGGFDRKLFF
V gene: TRBV19; CDR3 protein: CASSPLGTAGNTIYF
V gene: TRBV6-5; CDR3 protein: CASSTGSGITDTQYF
V gene: TRBV11-3; CDR3 protein: CASSLGLAGNEQFF
V gene: TRBV15; CDR3 protein: CATSSDGSQPQHF
V gene: TRBV7-8; CDR3 protein: CASSPRDREQPQHF
V gene: TRBV18; CDR3 protein: CASSPLGLATSNEQFF